The 17 T cell receptor beta chains presented below share a single source sample, sequenced in a study of siplizumab effects on memory and regulatory T cells. TCRdb's copy holds only in-frame clones and misses some; the assay was immunoSEQ multiplex PCR. The data show approximately 100,000 clones, around nine tenths seen once. Sequenced sample: non-Treg CD4+ T cells sorted from blood. Source of these receptors: a human donor in good health.

The rearrangement uses TRBV7-3 and TRBJ2-7; D might be TRBD1 (7 bases). Germline CDR1 and CDR2: SGHTA and FQGTGA. V lost 2 bases and J lost 6, with 20 bases in between. CDR3 size: 16 residues. The CDR3 spells CASSLVAVTGVGEQYF. Written as DNA, the CDR3 is TGTGCCAGCAGCTTAGTAGCGGTTACAGGGGTAGGCGAGCAGTACTTC.

The gene calls are TRBV10-3 and TRBJ2-7, with a weak D call TRBD2 (5 bases). The V and J ends lost 6 bases and 1 base respectively, with 13 bases between them. The CDR3 is 14 amino acids. The V gene's germline CDR1 is ENHRY and CDR2 SYGVKD. DNA for the CDR3: TGTGCCATCAGCCGAAAAGAGGGATCCTACGAGCAGTACTTC. It codes for CAISRKEGSYEQYF.

This chain joins TRBV9 and TRBJ2-1, with 12 bases matching TRBD2. Germline lookup yields CDR1 SGDLS and CDR2 YYNGEE. CDR3 size: 17 residues. The J segment lost 7 bases and the V segment lost 2 bases, leaving 10 bases of the junction unmatched. Here the CDR3 reads CASSVGLAGGPRNEQFF. DNA for the CDR3: TGTGCCAGCAGCGTTGGCCTAGCGGGAGGGCCACGGAATGAGCAGTTCTTC.

V usage is TRBV7-6 and J usage is TRBJ2-6; tentatively, D is TRBD2 (5 bases). Deletions cut 1 base from V and 4 bases from J, with 8 bases between. Germline CDR1 reads SGHVS; CDR2 reads FNYEAQ. The CDR3 spans 15 residues. The CDR3 spells CASSLGPGGANVLTF. For the CDR3, the DNA is TGTGCCAGCAGCTTAGGACCGGGGGGGGCCAACGTCCTGACTTTC.

The chain has TRBV9 and TRBJ2-1; 10 nucleotides align to TRBD2. Germline V gene sequence: CDR1 SGDLS, CDR2 YYNGEE. With V trimmed by 3 bases and J by 6 bases, 6 bases remained unmatched. This CDR3 spans 15 amino acids. This CDR3 reads CASSGGLADTNEQFF. CDR3 coding DNA: TGTGCCAGCAGCGGAGGACTAGCGGATACCAATGAGCAGTTCTTC. The entire variable domain, with the rest obtained from reference TRBV9 and TRBJ2-1, is as follows: DSGVTQTPKHLITATGQRVTLRCSPRSGDLSVYWYQQSLDQGLQFLIQYYNGEERAKGNILERFSAQQFPDLHSELNLSSLELGDSALYFCASSGGLADTNEQFFGPGTRLTVL.

This clone was detected once. The rearrangement joins TRBV19 to TRBJ1-5; D gene ambiguous. This CDR3 is built from 16 residues. Between the trimmed V and J ends, which lost 0 bases and 6 bases, there was a span of 15 bases. Germline V gene lookup returns CDR1 LNHDA and CDR2 SQIVND (reference sequence). The CDR3 nucleotides read TGTGCCAGTAGTATAGAGGGCAGTCGGGTGGGTCAGCCCCAGCATTTT. Its protein is CASSIEGSRVGQPQHF.

This chain uses TRBV5-1 with TRBJ2-7, with D possibly being TRBD1 (6 bases). Germline V gives CDR1 SGHRS, CDR2 YFSETQ. V lost 4 bases and J lost 6, with 20 bases in between. The CDR3 has 15 residues. DNA of the CDR3: TGCGCCAGCAGCAGGCAGGGGCTCCAGGTATTCGAGCAGTACTTC. This sequence encodes CASSRQGLQVFEQYF.

The chain couples TRBV7-3 to TRBJ1-4; TRBD1 might be the D (6 bases). V was pared by 5 bases and J by 6 bases, with 16 bases between. The CDR3 has 15 amino acids. From germline, CDR1 is SGHTA and CDR2 FQGTGA. The CDR3 protein is CASSPGARGYEKLFF. In nucleotides, the CDR3 is TGTGCCAGCAGCCCAGGGGCGCGGGGGTATGAAAAACTGTTTTTT.

The gene calls are TRBV18 and TRBJ1-4; 7 bases fit TRBD1. This CDR3 is built from 15 residues. V lost 0 bases, J lost 7 bases, and 5 bases stayed unmatched. Germline assignment: CDR1 KGHSH and CDR2 LQKENI. The chain's CDR3 is CASSPPGQSGEKLFF. DNA of the CDR3: TGTGCCAGCTCACCACCGGGACAGTCAGGTGAAAAACTGTTTTTT.

The chain uses TRBV28 and TRBJ1-4; TRBD1 aligns across 12 bases. Germline-derived CDR1 and CDR2 are MDHEN and SYDVKM. The J segment lost 7 bases and the V segment lost 2 bases, leaving 2 bases of the junction unmatched. This CDR3 has 15 amino acids. The CDR3 is CASSLGTGGPEKLFF. The CDR3 DNA follows: TGTGCCAGCAGTTTAGGGACAGGGGGCCCTGAAAAACTGTTTTTT.

J is TRBJ2-7 and V is TRBV6-5; 7 nucleotides agree with TRBD1. Trimming removed 5 bases from V and 4 bases from J; junction bases left unmatched: 8. The CDR3 runs 14 residues. From germline, CDR1 is MNHEY and CDR2 SVGAGI. CDR3 sequence: CASSTGQVRYEQYF. In nucleotides, the CDR3 is TGTGCCAGCAGTACTGGACAGGTCCGTTACGAGCAGTACTTC.

This clone appeared a single time. Other DNA sequences of this sample code for an identical CDR3. V gene TRBV5-1 combines with J gene TRBJ1-2, with D perhaps matching TRBD1 (5 bases). The V and J ends lost 0 bases and 3 bases respectively, with 9 bases between them. The CDR3 is made up of 14 amino acids. Germline loops: CDR1 SGHRS, CDR2 YFSETQ. The CDR3, as DNA: TGCGCCAGCAGCTTGGATGGAGGGGACTATGGCTACACCTTC. Its protein product is CASSLDGGDYGYTF.

The V gene is TRBV15, the J gene TRBJ1-1, with TRBD1 identical over 8 bases. The CDR3 is 18 amino acids. The V and J ends lost 3 bases and 2 bases, in that order; junction bases with no gene match: 14. Germline V lookup: CDR1 LNHNV, CDR2 YYDKDF (reference sequence). In nucleotides, the CDR3 is TGTGCCACCAGCAGGTACAGGGGGGGAGCGCTATTCAACACTGAAGCTTTCTTT. Protein product: CATSRYRGGALFNTEAFF.

The chain links TRBV4-1 to TRBJ2-1, with 10 bases lining up with TRBD2. Losses at the gene ends were 1 base for V and 6 bases for J; bases not matched to a gene: 6. This CDR3 is built from 16 residues. Germline V CDR1 and CDR2: MGHRA, YSYEKL. CDR3 coding DNA: TGCGCCAGCAGCCAAGTGGGGCTAGCGGGAGTCAATGAGCAGTTCTTC. As protein: CASSQVGLAGVNEQFF.

V and J are TRBV5-1 and TRBJ2-2; 9 bases are a match to TRBD2. The CDR3 loop spans 16 amino acids. V trimming: 4 bases; J trimming: 3 bases; junction bases outside the gene matches: 7. Germline V gives CDR1 SGHRS, CDR2 YFSETQ. Written as DNA, the CDR3 is TGCGCCAGCAGCCCCCCGGGACTAGCAGACACCGGGGAGCTGTTTTTT. It yields the protein CASSPPGLADTGELFF.

V is TRBV5-6 and J is TRBJ2-7; D remains ambiguous. V lost 1 base and J lost 0, with 5 bases in between. Germline CDR1 and CDR2: SGHDT and YYEEEE. The CDR3 covers 13 residues. The CDR3 nucleotides are TGTGCCAGCAGCTTGTACATCTCCTACGAGCAGTACTTC. Its protein product is CASSLYISYEQYF.

The chain has TRBV6-6 and TRBJ2-2; 9 bases line up with TRBD2. The junction had 10 bases not matched to a gene; V was cut back by 7 bases and J by 7 bases. The CDR3 spans 15 residues. Germline V lookup: CDR1 MNHNY, CDR2 SVGAGI (reference sequence). The CDR3 nucleotides are TGTGCCAGCATGTTATTAGCGGGAGCCGGCGGGGAGCTGTTTTTT. Encoded protein: CASMLLAGAGGELFF.